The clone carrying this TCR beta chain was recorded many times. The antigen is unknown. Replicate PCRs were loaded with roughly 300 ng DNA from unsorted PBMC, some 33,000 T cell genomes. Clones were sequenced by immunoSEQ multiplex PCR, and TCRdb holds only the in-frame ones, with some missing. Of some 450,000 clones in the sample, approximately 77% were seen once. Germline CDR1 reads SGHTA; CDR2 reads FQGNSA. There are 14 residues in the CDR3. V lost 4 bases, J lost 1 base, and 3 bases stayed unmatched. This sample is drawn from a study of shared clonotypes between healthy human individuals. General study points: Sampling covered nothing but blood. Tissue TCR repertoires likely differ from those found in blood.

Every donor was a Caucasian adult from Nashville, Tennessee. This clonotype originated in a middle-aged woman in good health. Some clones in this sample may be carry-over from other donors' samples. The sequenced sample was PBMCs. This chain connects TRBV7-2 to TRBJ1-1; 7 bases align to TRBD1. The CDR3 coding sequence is TGTGCCAGCAGCTATGGGACAGCGAACACTGAAGCTTTCTTT. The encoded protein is CASSYGTANTEAFF.